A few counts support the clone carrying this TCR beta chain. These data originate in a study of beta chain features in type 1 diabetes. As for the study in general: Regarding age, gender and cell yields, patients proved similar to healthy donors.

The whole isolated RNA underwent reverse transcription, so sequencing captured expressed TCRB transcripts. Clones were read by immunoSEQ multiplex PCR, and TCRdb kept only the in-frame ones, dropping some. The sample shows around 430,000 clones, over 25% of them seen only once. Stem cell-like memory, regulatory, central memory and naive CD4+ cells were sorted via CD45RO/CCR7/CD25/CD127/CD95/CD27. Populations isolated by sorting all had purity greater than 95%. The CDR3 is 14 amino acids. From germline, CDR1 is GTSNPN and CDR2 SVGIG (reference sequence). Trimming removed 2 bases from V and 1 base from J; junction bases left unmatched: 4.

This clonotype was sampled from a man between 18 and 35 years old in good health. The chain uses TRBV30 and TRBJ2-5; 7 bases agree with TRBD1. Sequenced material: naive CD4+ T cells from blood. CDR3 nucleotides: TGTGCCTGGAGTAGGGACAGCCTCCAAGAGACCCAGTACTTC. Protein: CAWSRDSLQETQYF.